The 11 T cell receptor beta chains given below trace back to one sample, sequenced in a study of cytomegalovirus exposure and HLA in healthy donors. PCR used 60 Vbeta primers and 13 Jbeta primers. Some clones are missing from TCRdb's copy, which holds only in-frame ones; the method was immunoSEQ multiplex PCR. The top ten clones hold 2.5% to 3% of a sample with approximately 110,000 clones, about four fifths of them seen once. The sample was PBMCs. The receptors here all came from a woman aged 18-29 years in good health and CMV-seropositive.

The chain carries TRBV5-1 and TRBJ2-5; D perhaps matches TRBD1 (6 bases). V shed 1 base and J shed 0 bases, with 10 bases lying between them. This CDR3 region has 15 residues. Germline lookup yields CDR1 SGHRS and CDR2 YFSETQ. CDR3 sequence reads: CASSLYRDNQETQYF. The CDR3 DNA is TGCGCCAGCAGCTTGTACCGGGACAACCAAGAGACCCAGTACTTC.

This chain joins TRBV18 and TRBJ2-1, with 13 bases matching TRBD2. V was clipped by 5 bases and J by 3 bases; unmatched bases: 7. Germline V gives CDR1 KGHSH, CDR2 LQKENI. The CDR3 contains 17 residues. The CDR3 is CASSGTSGIMGYNEQFF. The DNA of the CDR3 is TGTGCCAGCTCAGGGACTAGCGGGATCATGGGCTACAATGAGCAGTTCTTC. The entire variable domain, with the rest obtained from reference TRBV18 and TRBJ2-1, is as follows: NAGVMQNPRHLVRRRGQEARLRCSPMKGHSHVYWYRQLPEEGLKFMVYLQKENIIDESGMPKERFSAEFPKEGPSILRIQQVVRGDSAAYFCASSGTSGIMGYNEQFFGPGTRLTVL.

J is TRBJ1-2 and V is TRBV25-1, with 8 bases lining up with TRBD1. After removal of 4 bases from V and 6 bases from J, the junction contained 4 bases not matched to a gene. Germline CDR1 is MGHDK and CDR2 is SYGVNS. The CDR3 runs 13 residues. This CDR3 is CASSVQGGDGYTF. The CDR3 DNA reads TGTGCCAGCAGTGTACAGGGGGGCGATGGCTACACCTTC.

The gene calls are TRBV27 and TRBJ1-2; D not resolved. V lost 1 base to trimming and J lost 2 bases, with 23 bases between them. Germline CDR1 is MNHEY and CDR2 is SMNVEV (reference sequence). CDR3 length: 19 residues. The CDR3 loop reads CASSLFSLDLTAGNYGYTF. CDR3 bases: TGTGCCAGCAGTTTATTTTCTCTCGACCTTACGGCGGGGAACTATGGCTACACCTTC.

The rearrangement links TRBV10-3 to TRBJ1-3; tentative D call: TRBD1 (5 bases). Germline V CDR1 and CDR2: ENHRY, SYGVKD. The CDR3 is made up of 14 amino acids. Trimming took 3 bases from V and 2 from J, leaving 8 bases between them. CDR3: CAISEWGAGNTIYF. CDR3 coding DNA: TGTGCCATCAGTGAATGGGGCGCTGGAAACACCATATATTTT.

The chain combines TRBV19 with TRBJ1-1; D remains ambiguous. This CDR3 contains 13 residues. Trimming removed 1 base at V and 1 base at J, with 4 bases between. Germline lookup yields CDR1 LNHDA and CDR2 SQIVND (reference sequence). The CDR3 spells CASSIGGNTEAFF. CDR3 DNA: TGTGCCAGTAGTATAGGCGGGAACACTGAAGCTTTCTTT.

J is TRBJ1-1 and V is TRBV6-1; tentatively, D is TRBD1 (6 bases). The CDR3 length is 14 residues. Trimming pared 6 bases from V and 0 bases from J, leaving 11 bases between. Germline assignment: CDR1 MNHNS and CDR2 SASEGT. The CDR3 reads CASSDRTMNTEAFF. The CDR3 DNA follows: TGTGCCAGCAGCGACAGGACAATGAACACTGAAGCTTTCTTT.

The chain uses TRBV10-3 and TRBJ2-5; 12 bases align to TRBD1. In germline, CDR1 is ENHRY, CDR2 SYGVKD. Trimming cost V 6 bases and J 2 bases; bases outside gene matches: 4. This CDR3 region has 15 residues. CDR3 amino acids: CAIRGDRGPQETQYF. CDR3 in DNA: TGTGCCATCAGGGGGGACAGGGGGCCACAAGAGACCCAGTACTTC.

This chain uses TRBV6-5 with TRBJ1-2; no definite D call. The V and J ends lost 5 bases and 8 bases respectively, with 15 bases between them. Germline V CDR1 and CDR2: MNHEY, SVGAGI. The CDR3 has 13 residues. This CDR3 reads CASSPRGFRGYTF. CDR3 coding DNA: TGTGCCAGCAGTCCACGAGGTTTTAGGGGCTACACCTTC.

The sample holds a few counts of this clone. The chain couples TRBV30 to TRBJ1-2, with 7 bases aligning to TRBD1. V gave up 5 bases and J gave up 9 bases; unmatched junction bases: 6. This CDR3 spans 11 amino acids. The germline gives CDR1 GTSNPN, CDR2 SVGIG (reference sequence). CDR3 sequence reads: CAWGTEGRYTF. In DNA form, the CDR3 reads TGTGCCTGGGGGACAGAAGGGCGCTACACCTTC.

This clone was seen only a few times. The V call is TRBV5-1, the J call TRBJ2-7; 7 bases align to TRBD1. Germline trimming cut 4 bases from V and 2 bases from J; bases unmatched to any gene: 6. Germline V gene sequence: CDR1 SGHRS, CDR2 YFSETQ. This CDR3 comprises 14 residues. The CDR3 nucleotides are TGCGCCAGCAGCGTGGGACAGAGTGCCTACGAGCAGTACTTC. It is translated as CASSVGQSAYEQYF.